This T cell receptor beta chain originates from a study of blood T cell repertoires in COVID-19. Study summary: The United States, Italy and Spain provided the acute and convalescent COVID-19 samples. T cells, B-cell-depleted T cells, or PBMCs supplied cDNA or gDNA.

V dropped 3 bases and J dropped 4 bases, with 15 bases sitting between them. Per the germline V gene, CDR1 is SGHTA and CDR2 is FQGNSA. This CDR3 is 15 amino acids long. Authors' processing steps: Amplification from reference gene primers served as the basis for estimated nucleated cell counts. Measured with immunoSEQ multiplex PCR; TCRdb has only the in-frame clones, and not every one. V and J calls plus clone size are reproduced from that table; the DNA served to infer D and trimming. The table records under 300,000 clones, approximately 88% of them present only once. In Seattle, patients joined the study during active infection and were tracked longitudinally.

Input material: peripheral blood. This TCR was sampled from a human donor with COVID-19, enrolled during active disease. The donor label of this sample is uncertain. The chain couples TRBV7-2 to TRBJ1-2; perhaps TRBD1 as D (6 bases). CDR3 sequence reads: CASSLTTGTLYGYTF. As DNA, the CDR3 is TGTGCCAGCAGCTTGACGACAGGCACCCTCTATGGCTACACCTTC.